The 21 T cell receptor delta chains below come from one sample, sequenced in a study of gamma-delta chains in newborns, infants, children. TCRdb re-called clones from the reads via CATT. The data contain some 4,000 delta-chain clones, about 3.4% of them singletons. Sequencing was carried out using blood. The receptors were gathered from a child who was a newborn, infant or young child, either healthy, febrile or measles-vaccinated (not recorded which).

This clone was counted between two and nine times. This clone may be a read error of a much larger clone one base away. The rearrangement uses TRDV2 and TRDJ3; 8 positions match TRDD3. CDR3 length: 19 amino acids. The V gene end was trimmed by 3 bases and the J gene end by 0 bases; junction bases not matched to a gene: 9. In germline, CDR1 is GEAIGNYY, CDR2 EKD. CDR3 protein: CACDALPGDSSWDTRQMFF. The CDR3 DNA reads as TGTGCCTGTGACGCCTTACCGGGGGATAGCTCCTGGGACACCCGACAGATGTTTTTC.

A remark on this clone: The protein TCRdb gives is from a much larger clone and does not agree with this DNA's translation at residue 12, likely a read error; the protein shown here comes from the DNA. V is TRDV2 and J is TRDJ3, with 10 positions matching TRDD3. The germline V gene encodes CDR1 GEAIGNYY and CDR2 EKD. The CDR3 sequence is 17 residues long. The CDR3, as DNA: TGTGCCTGTGACATACTGGGGGATTCCTGGGACGCCCGACAGATGTTTTTC. Encoded protein: CACDILGDSWDARQMFF.

About this clone: TCRdb records a much larger clone's protein for this DNA, with a difference at residue 3 that likely arises from a read error; the protein given is the translation of the DNA. The chain links TRDV2 to TRDJ3; the match to TRDD3 covers 11 bases. Germline V lookup: CDR1 GEAIGNYY, CDR2 EKD. The CDR3 has 18 amino acids. The CDR3 loop reads CARDTLGDRSWDTRQMFF. The CDR3 bases are TGTGCCCGTGACACACTGGGGGATAGATCCTGGGACACCCGACAGATGTTTTTC.

Remarks on this clone: The protein given by TCRdb reflects a much larger clone and differs at residue 5 from this DNA's translation, likely from a read error; the protein shown is the DNA's translation. The gene calls are TRDV2 and TRDJ3; possible D gene TRDD3, 6 bases. The CDR3 runs 15 residues. Trimming stripped 2 bases from V and 7 bases from J, with 11 bases between. CDR1 is GEAIGNYY and CDR2 is EKD in the germline V gene. CDR3 nucleotide sequence: TGTGCCTGTGACATCGTCGGGGGAGACACCCGACAGATGTTTTTC. The encoded protein is CACDIVGGDTRQMFF.

A word on this clone: The TCRdb protein, from a much larger clone, departs from this DNA's translation at residue 10, likely by read error; the protein shown derives from the DNA. This chain connects TRDV2 to TRDJ2; TRDD3 aligns across 9 bases. The germline V gene has CDR1 GEAIGNYY and CDR2 EKD. CDR3 length: 14 amino acids. The DNA for the CDR3 is TGTGCCTGTGACACCGGGGATACGACAACACAACTCTTCTTT. Protein product: CACDTGDTTTQLFF.

About this clone: This likely reflects a read error, since a far larger clone is one base away. V and J are TRDV2 and TRDJ3; 7 bases map to TRDD3. The CDR3 length is 17 residues. Per the germline V gene, CDR1 is GEAIGNYY and CDR2 is EKD. The CDR3 coding sequence is TGTGCCTGTGACACCGTTGGGGGAGCCTGGGACACCCGACAGGTGTTTTTC. This gives the protein CACDTVGGAWDTRQVFF.

Notes on this clone: This may be a read error: a much more frequent sequence differs by one nucleotide. Other DNA sequences in the sample encode the same CDR3. The chain recombines TRDV2 with TRDJ3; possible D gene TRDD3, 5 bases. This CDR3 spans 17 amino acids. Germline lookup yields CDR1 GEAIGNYY and CDR2 EKD. The CDR3 DNA is TGTGCCTGTGACACCGGGACAAGCTCCTGGGACACCCGACAGATGTTCTTC. It encodes CACDTGTSSWDTRQMFF.

Comment on this clone: The TCRdb protein, from a much larger clone, departs from this DNA's translation at residue 3, likely by read error; the protein shown derives from the DNA. The chain has TRDV2 and TRDJ3; 8 bases match TRDD3. This CDR3 is 18 amino acids long. The germline gives CDR1 GEAIGNYY, CDR2 EKD. The CDR3 region is CAYDTAGGYDWDTRQMFF. In nucleotides, the CDR3 is TGTGCCTATGACACCGCGGGGGGATATGACTGGGACACCCGACAGATGTTTTTC.

On this clone: For this DNA, TCRdb reports the protein of a much larger clone, which diverges at residue 13, most likely from a read error; the protein presented here is translated directly from the DNA. The chain links TRDV2 to TRDJ3; 10 bases agree with TRDD3. The germline gives CDR1 GEAIGNYY, CDR2 EKD. The CDR3 runs to 18 residues. CDR3 region: CACDTLLGDSWDARQMFF. For the CDR3, the DNA is TGTGCCTGTGACACCTTACTGGGGGATTCCTGGGACGCCCGACAGATGTTTTTC.

About this clone: TCRdb pairs this DNA with a much larger clone's protein that differs at residue 8, likely a read error; the protein shown was translated from the DNA. In DNA, the CDR3 is TGTGCCTGTGACACCGTACTGAGGGATACGCGGCGGACAGCACAACTCTTCTTT. Translation: CACDTVLRDTRRTAQLFF. V and J are TRDV2 and TRDJ2; TRDD3 agrees at 8 bases. The CDR3 runs 18 residues. The V segment lost 0 bases and the J segment 4 bases; nucleotides outside the gene matches: 12. The germline V gene has CDR1 GEAIGNYY and CDR2 EKD.

In this sample, this clone turned up a few times. One end of the junction varies from germline; a read error may be responsible. V gene TRDV2 combines with J gene TRDJ3; TRDD3 aligns across 11 bases. Germline V gene data show CDR1 as GEAIGNYY and CDR2 as EKD. CDR3 length equals 20 residues. CDR3 bases: TGTGCCTGTGACACCGGTTGGGGGATACGGTCCTCCTGGGGCACCCGACAGGTGTTTTTC. Amino acid sequence: CACDTGWGIRSSWGTRQVFF.

To note about this clone: A far larger clone differs by one base, so this is likely a read error. The J gene is TRDJ3, the V gene TRDV2; 13 positions match TRDD3. The CDR3 length is 19 residues. Losses at the gene ends were 2 bases for V and 2 bases for J; bases not matched to a gene: 5. Germline V gene sequence: CDR1 GEAIGNYY, CDR2 EKD. CDR3 in amino acids: CACDKYWGIRPWDTRQMFF. Here the CDR3 DNA reads TGTGCCTGTGACAAGTACTGGGGGATACGCCCCTGGGACACCCGACAGATGTTTTTC.

The table lists this clone with a few counts. TCRdb has a much larger clone's protein, which differs at residue 11 from the translation of this DNA, likely because of a read error; what is shown is the protein translated from the DNA. CDR3 sequence reads: CACDLLGSDKPIF. In DNA, the CDR3 is TGTGCCTGTGACCTCCTGGGGTCCGATAAACCCATCTTT. This rearrangement joins TRDV2 to TRDJ1; possibly TRDD3 for D (6 bases). In germline, CDR1 is GEAIGNYY, CDR2 EKD. The CDR3 is made up of 13 amino acids.

This clone was counted between two and nine times. The junction differs from germline at one of its ends, possibly a read error. The rearrangement links TRDV2 to TRDJ3; TRDD3 matches 7 bases. CDR1 is GEAIGNYY and CDR2 is EKD in the germline V gene. The CDR3 totals 20 residues. CDR3 in amino acids: CACDPIEAGYAGRDTRQTFF. As DNA, the CDR3 is TGTGCCTGTGACCCGATAGAGGCTGGATACGCTGGTCGGGACACCCGACAGACGTTTTTC.

This clone counts as medium-sized. The genes are TRDV1 and TRDJ1; 8 bases align to TRDD3. V lost 2 bases, J lost 0 bases, and 11 bases stayed unmatched. Germline V gives CDR1 TSWWSYY, CDR2 QGS. The CDR3 is 18 residues long. The CDR3 region has the DNA TGTGCTCTTGGGGAAGGGCCACTGGGGGCCCCGTACACCGATAAACTCATCTTT. This gives the protein CALGEGPLGAPYTDKLIF.

Worth noting for this clone: A far larger clone is a single base away, which makes a read error likely. The rearrangement uses TRDV2 and TRDJ2, with 12 nucleotides matching TRDD3. Germline-derived CDR1 and CDR2 are GEAIGNYY and EKD. V lost 3 bases, J lost 4 bases, and 5 bases stayed unmatched. The CDR3 covers 16 residues. This CDR3 reads CACDVLGDTSTAQLFF. CDR3 nucleotides: TGTGCCTGTGACGTACTGGGGGATACTTCGACAGCACAACTCTTCTTT.

The chain recombines TRDV2 with TRDJ3; 10 bases map to TRDD3. V was pared by 1 base and J by 15 bases, with 11 bases of the junction left unmatched. Per the germline V gene, CDR1 is GEAIGNYY and CDR2 is EKD. This CDR3 is built from 16 residues. This CDR3 is CACDTGGYWDTKQMFF. The CDR3 DNA sequence: TGTGCCTGTGACACTGGGGGATACTGGGACACCAAACAGATGTTTTTC.

This clone was seen a handful of times. A much larger clone differs by one base, so this may be a read error. Different DNA sequences within this sample yield the same CDR3. The chain recombines TRDV2 with TRDJ3, with D maybe TRDD3 (5 bases). The CDR3 spans 20 residues. The germline V gene has CDR1 GEAIGNYY and CDR2 EKD. The CDR3 sequence is CACDTAGGPPSSWDTRQMFF. The CDR3 coding sequence is TGTGCCTGCGACACCGCGGGGGGCCCACCCAGCTCCTGGGACACCCGACAGATGTTTTTC.

This clone qualifies as medium-sized (0.01 to 0.1%). The V gene is TRAV29/DV5, the J gene TRDJ3; TRDD3 is a possible D gene (6 bases). Germline CDR1 NSMFDY, CDR2 ISSIKDK. With 0 bases removed from V and 2 bases from J, the gap between germline ends came to 15 bases. This CDR3 has 18 amino acids. The CDR3 protein is CAASALGTRTWDTRQMFF. The CDR3 DNA sequence: TGTGCAGCAAGCGCGCTGGGGACCCGGACCTGGGACACCCGACAGATGTTTTTC.

Relative to its sample, this clone is medium-sized (0.01 to 0.1%). This chain joins TRDV2 and TRDJ3; TRDD3 agrees at 10 bases. The CDR3 is 21 amino acids. Germline CDR1 and CDR2: GEAIGNYY and EKD. J lost 0 bases, V lost 3 bases, and 13 bases had no gene match. Written as DNA, the CDR3 is TGTGCCTGTGACCCTACCGTACTGGGGGATCGCTCCTCCTGGGACACCCGACAGATGTTTTTC. Translating it yields CACDPTVLGDRSSWDTRQMFF.

As to this clone: One base away lies a much larger clone, so this may be a sequencing read error. The V gene is TRDV2, the J gene TRDJ3; D might be TRDD3 (6 bases). From germline, CDR1 is GEAIGNYY and CDR2 EKD. The CDR3 is 19 residues long. CDR3 sequence: CACDTVGISKGWDTRRMFF. The CDR3, as DNA: TGTGCCTGTGACACCGTAGGGATATCTAAAGGTTGGGACACCCGACGGATGTTTTTC.